These T cell receptor beta chains were read from a single sample in a study of blood T cells in healthy people across ages. TCRdb redid the calling of the 5' RACE reads with MiXCR, one entry per CDR3 protein. The table has 660,000 or so distinct CDR3 sequences, approximately 50% seen once. Sequenced: blood. These receptors all come from a man aged 60 to 75 in good health. The CDR3 runs from the conserved cysteine through the conserved F or W. D genes are given only for firm matches. The size of a clone is reported for some rows only, either as once, few or many, or as a class for expanded clones.

-	TRBV9	TRBJ1-6	-	CASKPFPSSYNSPLHF	TGTGCCAGCAAGCCCTTTCCATCCTCCTATAATTCACCCCTCCACTTT
-	TRBV5-1	TRBJ2-1	TRBD2	CASSPGPASGGYNEQFF	TGCGCCAGCAGCCCAGGCCCTGCGAGCGGGGGCTACAATGAGCAGTTCTTC
-	TRBV20-1	TRBJ1-1	-	CSAYPGRAEAFF	TGCAGTGCTTACCCGGGCAGGGCTGAAGCTTTCTTT
-	TRBV5-1	TRBJ2-3	-	CASSLGTDRHTDTQYF	TGCGCCAGCAGCTTGGGAACGGACAGACACACAGATACGCAGTATTTT
few	TRBV5-1	TRBJ2-2	TRBD1	CASSEGTGTGELFF	TGCGCCAGCAGCGAGGGGACAGGGACCGGGGAGCTGTTTTTT
-	TRBV15	TRBJ2-3	-	CATSRGPDGGTDTQYF	TGTGCCACCAGCAGAGGGCCCGATGGGGGCACAGATACGCAGTATTTT
-	TRBV24-1	TRBJ1-1	-	CATSDQTANEAFF	TGTGCCACCAGTGATCAGACGGCGAATGAAGCTTTCTTT
few	TRBV28	TRBJ2-7	TRBD1	CASSDRGYYEQYF	TGTGCCAGCAGTGACAGGGGGTACTACGAGCAGTACTTC
-	TRBV29-1	TRBJ2-7	TRBD1	CSAGTEDYEQYF	TGCAGCGCCGGGACAGAGGACTACGAGCAGTACTTC
-	TRBV4-1	TRBJ2-1	TRBD2	CASSQVSGGAFWNEQFF	TGCGCCAGCAGCCAGGTTAGCGGGGGGGCCTTTTGGAATGAGCAGTTCTTC
few	TRBV20-1	TRBJ2-5	-	CSASGVAFQETQYF	TGCAGTGCTTCAGGGGTAGCTTTCCAAGAGACCCAGTACTTC
-	TRBV6-6	TRBJ1-1	-	CASSFTGDMNTEAFF	TGTGCCAGCAGTTTTACGGGAGACATGAACACTGAAGCTTTCTTT
-	TRBV7-9	TRBJ2-3	TRBD2	CARSGGALSDTQYF	TGTGCCAGAAGCGGGGGTGCACTTTCGGATACGCAGTATTTT
-	TRBV27	TRBJ2-1	-	CASRDWAGSSYNEQFF	TGTGCCAGCAGGGACTGGGCAGGGAGCTCCTACAATGAGCAGTTCTTC
-	TRBV6-5	TRBJ1-1	-	CASSPTGELGKTEAFF	TGTGCCAGCAGCCCAACGGGGGAATTGGGGAAAACTGAAGCTTTCTTT
-	TRBV6-5	TRBJ2-1	-	CASSSRGGLNEQFF	TGTGCCAGCAGTTCCAGGGGGGGATTGAATGAGCAGTTCTTC
-	TRBV29-1	TRBJ2-2	-	CSARPQNTGELFF	TGCAGCGCTAGGCCCCAAAACACCGGGGAGCTGTTTTTT
-	TRBV3-1	TRBJ2-1	-	CASSQYTSNEQFF	TGTGCCAGCAGCCAATACACCAGCAATGAGCAGTTCTTC
-	TRBV24-1	TRBJ2-5	TRBD2	CATSDPRGAQYF	TGTGCCACCAGTGATCCCCGGGGGGCCCAGTACTTC
-	TRBV7-2	TRBJ2-3	-	CASSADFPTDTQYF	TGTGCCAGCAGCGCGGACTTTCCCACAGATACGCAGTATTTT
-	TRBV4-2	TRBJ2-1	TRBD2	CASSRTSGAPAREQFF	TGTGCCAGCAGCCGGACTAGCGGGGCCCCCGCCCGTGAGCAGTTCTTC
-	TRBV3-1	TRBJ2-7	TRBD2	CASSHLRGLAGPYEQYF	TGTGCCAGCAGCCACTTGAGGGGACTAGCGGGGCCCTACGAGCAGTACTTC
-	TRBV7-9	TRBJ2-6	TRBD2	CASSRRGGLSGANVLTF	TGTGCCAGCAGCCGTCGGGGGGGTCTGTCTGGGGCCAACGTCCTGACTTTC
many	TRBV5-6	TRBJ1-2	-	CASGVNYGYTF	TGTGCCAGCGGCGTTAACTATGGCTACACCTTC
-	TRBV3-1	TRBJ2-7	-	CASSQVPGSSYEQYF	TGTGCCAGCAGCCAAGTCCCAGGGAGCTCCTACGAGCAGTACTTC
-	TRBV5-1	TRBJ1-6	-	CASSLGDSNSPLHF	TGCGCCAGCAGCTTGGGGGACTCTAATTCACCCCTCCACTTT
few	TRBV14	TRBJ2-7	-	CASSQGVIGSGEQYF	TGTGCCAGCAGCCAAGGGGTTATAGGGAGCGGCGAGCAGTACTTC
-	TRBV12-5	TRBJ2-3	TRBD1	CASGLFLGGQATDTQYF	TGTGCTAGTGGTTTGTTTTTGGGGGGACAGGCCACAGATACGCAGTATTTT
many	TRBV20-1	TRBJ2-1	TRBD2	CSASGGSSYNEQFF	TGCAGTGCTAGCGGGGGGAGCTCCTACAATGAGCAGTTCTTC
few	TRBV5-4	TRBJ2-5	-	CASGTQETQYF	TGTGCCAGCGGTACCCAAGAGACCCAGTACTTC
-	TRBV5-1	TRBJ2-5	TRBD2	CASSTGTNVETQYF	TGCGCCAGCAGCACCGGGACTAACGTGGAGACCCAGTACTTC
-	TRBV5-1	TRBJ2-5	-	CASRFGTQETQYF	TGCGCCAGCAGATTCGGGACCCAAGAGACCCAGTACTTC
-	TRBV6-5	TRBJ1-1	-	CASSWSVGDSTFF	TGTGCCAGCAGTTGGTCCGTGGGGGATTCGACTTTCTTT
-	TRBV6-5	TRBJ2-7	-	CASRGDGTYEQYF	TGTGCCAGCAGGGGGGACGGAACCTACGAGCAGTACTTC
-	TRBV6-5	TRBJ2-1	-	CASSYSPGPNEQFF	TGTGCCAGCAGTTACTCCCCAGGACCCAATGAGCAGTTCTTC
-	TRBV21-1	TRBJ2-4	-	CASSPGLAKTKNIQYF	TGTGCCAGCAGCCCCGGGCTAGCGAAAACCAAAAACATTCAGTACTTC
-	TRBV20-1	TRBJ2-3	-	CSADWLGDTQYF	TGCAGTGCTGACTGGTTGGGAGATACGCAGTATTTT
-	TRBV5-4	TRBJ1-2	-	CASSWGQGAGYTF	TGTGCCAGCAGCTGGGGGCAGGGAGCTGGCTACACCTTC
-	TRBV20-1	TRBJ1-1	TRBD1	CSAFRIGTGSPNTEAFF	TGCAGTGCTTTTAGAATCGGGACAGGGAGTCCGAACACTGAAGCTTTCTTT
-	TRBV12-3/TRBV12-4	TRBJ1-4	TRBD1	CASSLATGYQKLFF	TGTGCCAGCAGCCTAGCGACAGGGTATCAAAAACTGTTTTTT
-	TRBV7-9	TRBJ2-3	TRBD2	CASSLSGGDVLATDTQYF	TGTGCCAGCAGCTTGAGCGGGGGGGATGTTCTTGCCACAGATACGCAGTATTTT
few	TRBV28	TRBJ2-5	TRBD1	CASSPRGQGEETQYF	TGTGCCAGCAGCCCTCGGGGACAGGGGGAAGAGACCCAGTACTTC
-	TRBV2	TRBJ2-7	TRBD2	CASSEVASGTYEQYF	TGTGCCAGCAGTGAAGTTGCTAGCGGGACCTACGAGCAGTACTTC
-	TRBV9	TRBJ2-2	-	CASSRRAGKPNTGELFF	TGTGCCAGCAGTCGGCGTGCGGGGAAACCGAACACCGGGGAGCTGTTTTTT
once	TRBV5-5	TRBJ2-5	-	CASTLGRWEQYF	TGTGCCAGCACCCTGGGGCGGTGGGAGCAGTACTTC
few	TRBV3-1	TRBJ1-6	-	CASSQGPARGPLSTLHF	TGTGCCAGCAGCCAAGGTCCCGCCAGGGGCCCCTTATCGACCCTCCACTTT
-	TRBV5-6	TRBJ2-4	TRBD1	CASSLLTGVTHGIQYF	TGTGCCAGCAGCTTGTTGACAGGGGTAACGCACGGGATTCAGTACTTC
-	TRBV2	TRBJ2-7	-	CASSEGSPEIYEQYF	TGTGCCAGCAGTGAAGGGTCTCCGGAGATCTACGAGCAGTACTTC
-	TRBV20-1	TRBJ2-5	-	CSASSGETQYF	TGCAGTGCTAGTTCGGGGGAGACCCAGTACTTC
-	TRBV12-3/TRBV12-4	TRBJ2-1	-	CASSRGGPVEQFF	TGTGCCAGCAGTAGGGGGGGACCTGTTGAGCAGTTCTTC